Sequencing of this TCR beta chain was carried out in a study of shared clonotypes between healthy human individuals. The method was immunoSEQ multiplex PCR; TCRdb's version includes in-frame clones alone and lacks a portion of them. The table records around 1.5 million clones, 95% to 99% of them present only once. This CDR3 region has 14 residues. The V gene lost 0 bases and the J gene lost 6 bases, with 11 bases spanning the gap. The germline CDR1 and CDR2 sequences are LGHNA and YNFKEQ. The origin of this receptor is a man between 25 and 39 years old in good health. The V gene is TRBV4-2, the J gene TRBJ1-2, with D uncertain. Material: naive CD4+ T cells sorted from blood. The subset was: CD45RA+ positively selected. This CDR3 is CASSQDPQPDGYTF. The CDR3 bases are TGTGCCAGCAGCCAAGACCCCCAGCCAGATGGCTACACCTTC.